What follows are 27 T cell receptor beta chains derived from one specimen sequenced in a study of T-cell memory formation after mild COVID-19. One entry per CDR3 protein, called by TCRdb with MiXCR from the 5' RACE reads. The table includes roughly 620,000 distinct CDR3 sequences, over 15% detected once. Source material: PBMCs or a T cell subset sorted from them (not recorded which). The source is an adult woman who had mild COVID-19 (a few samples of this study predate the infection). Cell type and time point are not known.

The rearrangement joins TRBV20-1 to TRBJ1-2; unclear D gene. Germline V gene lookup returns CDR1 DFQATT and CDR2 SNEGSKA (reference sequence). The CDR3 extends over 12 amino acids. The germline V and J ends were trimmed by 1 base and 3 bases, with 6 bases remaining between them. This CDR3 reads CSARAQDYGYTF. CDR3 sequence (DNA): TGCAGTGCTAGAGCCCAGGACTATGGCTACACCTTC.

This clonotype has more than one count but fewer than ten. The chain joins TRBV7-2 to TRBJ2-7, with 10 positions matching TRBD1. V lost 3 bases, J lost 1 base, and 12 bases stayed unmatched. Germline V gene lookup returns CDR1 SGHTA and CDR2 FQGNSA. The CDR3 has 18 amino acids. CDR3 sequence (DNA): TGTGCCAGCAGCTTGATACACCTTGGGACAGGGGAATCCTACGAGCAGTACTTC. This translates into CASSLIHLGTGESYEQYF.

This clonotype was seen more than once but under ten times. The V call is TRBV10-3, the J call TRBJ2-5; D is tentatively TRBD1 or TRBD2 (5 bases each). V shed 2 bases and J shed 2 bases, with 9 bases lying between them. The CDR3 runs to 14 residues. Germline V gene sequence: CDR1 ENHRY, CDR2 SYGVKD. CDR3 region: CAISETGGQETQYF. CDR3 DNA: TGTGCCATCAGTGAGACAGGAGGTCAAGAGACCCAGTACTTC.

This clonotype was detected only a few times. The V gene is TRBV7-9, the J gene TRBJ2-7; no definite D call. The V end lost 0 bases, the J end lost 4 bases, and 7 bases lay between the germline ends. The length of the CDR3 is 13 residues. The germline V gene encodes CDR1 SEHNR and CDR2 FQNEAQ (reference sequence). The CDR3 nucleotides read TGTGCCAGCAGCTTAGCATTCAATTACGAGCAGTACTTC. The encoded protein is CASSLAFNYEQYF.

The rearrangement joins TRBV15 to TRBJ1-6; TRBD1 agrees at 7 bases. Looked up from germline, CDR1 is LNHNV and CDR2 is YYDKDF (reference sequence). The trim removed 1 base at V and 13 bases at J, leaving 7 bases unmatched. This CDR3 comprises 14 residues. CDR3 sequence reads: CATSRGQGVLPLHF. For the CDR3, the DNA is TGTGCCACCAGCAGAGGACAGGGAGTGCTTCCCCTCCACTTT.

This clonotype occurred many times. The chain employs TRBV7-6 and TRBJ2-7; a weak D match, TRBD1 (6 bases). The CDR3 sequence is 14 residues long. CDR1 SGHVS and CDR2 FNYEAQ come from the germline V gene. Trimming pared 0 bases from V and 5 bases from J, leaving 11 bases between. The CDR3 DNA follows: TGTGCCAGCAGCTTAGCAACAGGGCGAGACGAGCAGTACTTC. Its translation is CASSLATGRDEQYF. Full variable domain (outside the CDR3, taken from reference TRBV7-6 and TRBJ2-7): GAGVSQSPRYKVTKRGQDVALRCDPISGHVSLYWYRQALGQGPEFLTYFNYEAQQDKSGLPNDRFSAERPEGSISTLTIQRTEQRDSAMYRCASSLATGRDEQYFGPGTRLTVT.

In this sample, this clonotype turned up a few times. The rearrangement joins TRBV24-1 to TRBJ1-2; D not certain. Trimming cost V 7 bases and J 2 bases, with 7 bases left between them. Germline assignment: CDR1 KGHDR and CDR2 SFDVKD. CDR3 length: 12 residues. CDR3 coding DNA: TGTGCCACCAGGGAGGAGAACTATGGCTACACCTTC. Translated, it gives CATREENYGYTF.

The chain joins TRBV5-6 to TRBJ1-5; D call uncertain. Trimming stripped 4 bases from V and 0 bases from J, with 17 bases between. CDR1 and CDR2 from the germline V gene are SGHDT and YYEEEE. This CDR3 has 17 amino acids. The CDR3 spells CASSRGGNLYSNQPQHF. In nucleotides, the CDR3 is TGTGCCAGCAGCCGCGGCGGGAACCTATATAGCAATCAGCCCCAGCATTTT.

The chain combines TRBV5-1 with TRBJ1-6; D gene uncertain. Germline CDR1 and CDR2: SGHRS and YFSETQ. Trimming cost V 0 bases and J 5 bases, with 12 bases left between them. The CDR3 covers 16 residues. CDR3 sequence reads: CASSLAGAANNSPLHF. Here the CDR3 DNA reads TGCGCCAGCAGCTTGGCCGGAGCGGCGAATAATTCACCCCTCCACTTT. Full variable domain (rest looked up from reference TRBV5-1 and TRBJ1-6): KAGVTQTPRYLIKTRGQQVTLSCSPISGHRSVSWYQQTPGQGLQFLFEYFSETQRNKGNFPGRFSGRQFSNSRSEMNVSTLELGDSALYLCASSLAGAANNSPLHFGNGTRLTVT.

V usage is TRBV2 and J usage is TRBJ1-4; D not resolved. Per the germline V gene, CDR1 is SNHLY and CDR2 is FYNNEI. This CDR3 is built from 15 residues. The V gene lost 4 bases and the J gene lost 3 bases, with 12 bases spanning the gap. CDR3 sequence (DNA): TGTGCCAGCAGTGCACCGGCACCGTCTAATGAAAAACTGTTTTTT. Translated, it gives CASSAPAPSNEKLFF.

The chain links TRBV5-6 to TRBJ2-1, with 9 bases identical to TRBD1. Trimming cost V 4 bases and J 0 bases; bases outside gene matches: 14. The germline V gene encodes CDR1 SGHDT and CDR2 YYEEEE. The CDR3 contains 19 residues. The CDR3 protein is CASSRGPGTGLGSYNEQFF. In nucleotides, the CDR3 is TGTGCCAGCAGCAGGGGTCCCGGGACAGGGTTGGGCTCCTACAATGAGCAGTTCTTC. The full variable domain, rest sourced from reference TRBV5-6 and TRBJ2-1, is DAGVTQSPTHLIKTRGQQVTLRCSPKSGHDTVSWYQQALGQGPQFIFQYYEEEERQRGNFPDRFSGHQFPNYSSELNVNALLLGDSALYLCASSRGPGTGLGSYNEQFFGPGTRLTVL.

The V gene is TRBV7-8, the J gene TRBJ1-2; D is unclear. V was clipped by 5 bases and J by 3 bases, with 10 bases between them. The CDR3 length is 13 residues. Germline V lookup: CDR1 SGHVS, CDR2 FQNEAQ. The CDR3: CASSLTDYYGYTF. CDR3 DNA sequence: TGTGCCAGCAGCCTAACAGATTACTATGGCTACACCTTC.

This clonotype turned up a few times. This chain connects TRBV12-3 or TRBV12-4 to TRBJ1-4; D is unclear. V was clipped by 3 bases and J by 8 bases, with 16 bases between them. The CDR3 runs to 15 residues. This chain's CDR3 is CASSLSRARGEKLFF. The CDR3 DNA sequence: TGTGCCAGCAGTTTGTCGAGGGCGCGAGGAGAAAAACTGTTTTTT.

This chain links TRBV5-1 with TRBJ2-1, with TRBD2 matching over 16 bases. The germline V gene has CDR1 SGHRS and CDR2 YFSETQ. The CDR3 loop spans 19 amino acids. Trimming at V came to 4 bases and at J to 2 bases, leaving 9 bases not matched to a gene. The CDR3 DNA is TGCGCCAGCAGCCCGGGGACTAGCGGGGGGGCCGTCCCCTACAATGAGCAGTTCTTC. This encodes CASSPGTSGGAVPYNEQFF.

The chain's CDR3 is CASSLEGGPSYGYTF. In DNA form, the CDR3 reads TGTGCCAGCAGCCTCGAGGGGGGGCCGAGCTATGGCTACACCTTC. This sequence joins TRBV7-9 and TRBJ1-2; D is perhaps TRBD1 (6 bases). Trimming removed 5 bases at V and 4 bases at J, with 17 bases between. Germline CDR1 is SEHNR and CDR2 is FQNEAQ (reference sequence). The CDR3 is 15 residues long.

CDR3 DNA sequence: TGTGCCAGCAGTGAAGCCCTGAGTAGGAGGGAAGCTTTCTTT. This translates into CASSEALSRREAFF. The chain joins TRBV6-1 to TRBJ1-1; D is undetermined. V lost 0 bases and J lost 8, with 13 bases in between. The CDR3 length is 14 residues. Germline V lookup: CDR1 MNHNS, CDR2 SASEGT.

The chain combines TRBV6-2 or TRBV6-3 with TRBJ1-5, with D possibly being TRBD1 (5 bases). Trimming pared 7 bases from V and 1 base from J, leaving 14 bases between. The CDR3 has 15 residues. Per the germline V gene, CDR1 is MNHEY and CDR2 is SVGEGT. The chain's CDR3 is CASMPLKGSNQPQHF. CDR3 DNA sequence: TGTGCCAGCATGCCCTTGAAGGGGAGCAATCAGCCCCAGCATTTT.

This chain joins TRBV27 and TRBJ2-7, with 10 bases that match TRBD2. Germline trimming cut 5 bases from V and 1 base from J; bases unmatched to any gene: 5. The germline V gene encodes CDR1 MNHEY and CDR2 SMNVEV (reference sequence). This CDR3 has 15 residues. As DNA, the CDR3 is TGTGCCAGCAGTGTTACTAGCGGGACATCCTACGAGCAGTACTTC. It specifies CASSVTSGTSYEQYF.

The chain has TRBV10-3 and TRBJ2-2; 7 bases are a match to TRBD2. V lost 1 base, J lost 0 bases, and 5 bases stayed unmatched. CDR1 and CDR2 from the germline V gene are ENHRY and SYGVKD. The CDR3 covers 17 residues. This CDR3 is CAISEWGLLTNTGELFF. The DNA for the CDR3 is TGTGCCATCAGTGAGTGGGGACTACTCACGAACACCGGGGAGCTGTTTTTT.

This clonotype has only a few counts. The chain combines TRBV7-6 with TRBJ2-4; weak D call: TRBD2 (5 bases). The CDR3 runs 14 residues. Trimming took 3 bases from V and 5 from J, leaving 11 bases between them. Germline V gene data show CDR1 as SGHVS and CDR2 as FNYEAQ. The CDR3 DNA reads as TGTGCCAGCAGCTTGGAGGTTGGGGAAAACATTCAGTACTTC. It is translated as CASSLEVGENIQYF.

The CDR3 sequence: CASSSSGDFPFYGYTF. Written as DNA, the CDR3 is TGTGCCAGCAGCTCTTCCGGCGATTTCCCGTTCTATGGCTACACCTTC. V is TRBV7-3 and J is TRBJ1-2; D is undetermined. Trimming cost V 4 bases and J 4 bases, with 19 bases left between them. The CDR3 is made up of 16 amino acids. Germline CDR1 and CDR2: SGHTA and FQGTGA.

The chain carries TRBV7-9 and TRBJ2-2; 11 bases map to TRBD2. J was trimmed by 4 bases and V by 5 bases; bases with no gene match: 9. The germline gives CDR1 SEHNR, CDR2 FQNEAQ (reference sequence). This CDR3 has 17 residues. The CDR3 bases are TGTGCCAGCAGCCCAACTAGCGGGAGACGTGGCACCGGGGAGCTGTTTTTT. Amino acid sequence: CASSPTSGRRGTGELFF.

This clonotype has a single count. The V call is TRBV7-9, the J call TRBJ2-1; 7 nucleotides line up with TRBD2. J gave up 4 bases and V 5 bases, and 14 bases lay outside the gene matches. The germline V gene encodes CDR1 SEHNR and CDR2 FQNEAQ (reference sequence). This CDR3 is 17 amino acids long. In DNA, the CDR3 is TGTGCCAGCAGCCCAACTCGTAGCGGGCGGGCTTACAATGAGCAGTTCTTC. Translating gives CASSPTRSGRAYNEQFF.

This clonotype has just a few counts. V usage is TRBV25-1 and J usage is TRBJ2-5, with D hard to call. This CDR3 has 14 amino acids. Trimming shortened V by 6 bases and J by 5 bases, and 16 bases separated the two germline ends. Per the germline V gene, CDR1 is MGHDK and CDR2 is SYGVNS. In DNA, the CDR3 is TGTGCCAGCAGCCCCAGTTGGATAGTTGAGACCCAGTACTTC. The encoded protein is CASSPSWIVETQYF.

This chain uses TRBV5-1 with TRBJ2-7, with D unclear. The germline gives CDR1 SGHRS, CDR2 YFSETQ. The length of the CDR3 is 16 residues. The ends were cut back, 0 bases at V and 0 bases at J, with 13 bases in the middle. The CDR3 nucleotides read TGCGCCAGCAGCTTGGGAATACTCCCGAGCTCCTACGAGCAGTACTTC. Protein product: CASSLGILPSSYEQYF.

The chain joins TRBV5-4 to TRBJ1-1; a weak D match, TRBD1 (5 bases). V shed 2 bases and J shed 1 base, with 12 bases lying between them. This CDR3 has 15 amino acids. Germline assignment: CDR1 SGHNT and CDR2 YYREEE (reference sequence). CDR3 residues: CASSFRGWENTEAFF. CDR3 sequence (DNA): TGTGCCAGCAGCTTCCGGGGGTGGGAGAACACTGAAGCTTTCTTT.

This clonotype was counted between two and nine times. J is TRBJ1-6 and V is TRBV5-1; possible D gene TRBD1, 6 bases. The CDR3 runs 14 residues. CDR1 SGHRS and CDR2 YFSETQ come from the germline V gene. The V and J ends lost 6 bases and 5 bases respectively, with 12 bases between them. CDR3 in DNA: TGCGCCAGCAAGGGGGTTTTCGATAATTCACCCCTCCACTTT. Translation: CASKGVFDNSPLHF.